Below, 26 T cell receptor beta chains from the same sample are listed, as sequenced in a study of early T cells in non-severe SARS-CoV-2 infection. Via MiXCR, TCRdb re-called the 5' RACE reads, giving one row per CDR3 protein. The table has about 79,000 distinct CDR3 sequences, roughly an eighth seen once. Sequencing was done on a sample of whole blood. Receptors were obtained from an adult who was a healthcare worker with PCR-confirmed SARS-CoV-2 infection or an uninfected control (not recorded which).

This clonotype came up many times. V is TRBV19 and J is TRBJ1-4; a weak D match, TRBD1 (6 bases). V was trimmed by 8 bases and J by 1 base, leaving 11 bases between them. The CDR3 is made up of 14 amino acids. Germline values: CDR1 LNHDA, CDR2 SQIVND (reference sequence). CDR3 in DNA: TGTGCCAGTCGCAGCAGGGGAACTAATGAAAAACTGTTTTTT. Amino acid sequence: CASRSRGTNEKLFF.

The chain uses TRBV4-1 and TRBJ1-2; D is unresolved. The V gene's germline CDR1 is MGHRA and CDR2 YSYEKL. V dropped 1 base and J dropped 6 bases, with 21 bases sitting between them. This CDR3 has 17 amino acids. The CDR3 sequence is CASSQAESRQYVDGYTF. In nucleotides, the CDR3 is TGCGCCAGCAGCCAAGCGGAATCGCGGCAGTACGTGGATGGCTACACCTTC.

This clonotype was seen more than once but under ten times. The CDR3 is CASSPTTAEAFF. DNA of the CDR3: TGTGCCAGCAGTCCAACGACAGCTGAAGCTTTCTTT. The gene calls are TRBV28 and TRBJ1-1; D is possibly TRBD1 (5 bases). Germline CDR1 is MDHEN and CDR2 is SYDVKM. CDR3 size: 12 residues. Trimming removed 5 bases from V and 6 bases from J, with 10 bases in between.

This clonotype was seen once. The V gene is TRBV29-1, the J gene TRBJ2-1; D is uncertain. Germline loops: CDR1 SQVTM, CDR2 ANQGSEA. Trimming removed 7 bases from V and 1 base from J, with 11 bases in between. CDR3 size: 13 residues. The CDR3 DNA is TGCAGCGCCGAGAGTCATTCCTACAATGAGCAGTTCTTC. This translates into CSAESHSYNEQFF.

This clonotype was seen a few times. J is TRBJ1-2 and V is TRBV18, with TRBD1 identical over 8 bases. The germline V gene has CDR1 KGHSH and CDR2 LQKENI. This CDR3 spans 15 amino acids. The V gene end was trimmed by 3 bases and the J gene end by 0 bases; junction bases not matched to a gene: 3. The CDR3 region is CASSPTDRANYGYTF. DNA for the CDR3: TGTGCCAGCTCACCGACGGACAGGGCTAACTATGGCTACACCTTC.

V is TRBV29-1 and J is TRBJ1-1; D might be TRBD1 (6 bases). Germline V CDR1 and CDR2: SQVTM, ANQGSEA. The ends were cut back, 7 bases at V and 2 bases at J, with 14 bases in the middle. The CDR3 runs to 13 residues. This CDR3 is CSGGGQINTEAFF. CDR3 nucleotide sequence: TGCAGCGGGGGCGGACAGATAAACACTGAAGCTTTCTTT.

This rearrangement joins TRBV2 to TRBJ2-5; tentative D call: TRBD1 (6 bases). CDR1 is SNHLY, CDR2 FYNNEI, per germline. The CDR3 spans 13 residues. V gave up 4 bases and J gave up 3 bases, with 9 bases separating them. CDR3 in amino acids: CASSVTGKETQYF. The DNA of the CDR3 is TGTGCCAGCAGTGTCACAGGGAAAGAGACCCAGTACTTC. The complete variable domain, with remaining parts taken from reference TRBV2 and TRBJ2-5, reads EPEVTQTPSHQVTQMGQEVILRCVPISNHLYFYWYRQILGQKVEFLVSFYNNEISEKSEIFDDQFSVERPDGSNFTLKIRSTKLEDSAMYFCASSVTGKETQYFGPGTRLLVL.

This clonotype was found many times. The V and J genes are TRBV7-2 and TRBJ1-6; D remains ambiguous. Germline loops: CDR1 SGHTA, CDR2 FQGNSA. The CDR3 extends over 17 amino acids. The ends were cut back, 1 base at V and 7 bases at J, with 17 bases in the middle. The CDR3 region is CASSLGPWGIKNSPLHF. Written as DNA, the CDR3 is TGTGCCAGCAGCTTAGGACCTTGGGGTATCAAGAATTCACCCCTCCACTTT.

This clonotype was seen at least ten times. The V call is TRBV29-1, the J call TRBJ2-7; D is undetermined. V gave up 5 bases and J gave up 4 bases, with 12 bases separating them. Germline V gives CDR1 SQVTM, CDR2 ANQGSEA. The CDR3 extends over 12 amino acids. CDR3 amino acids: CSVTPDGYEQYF. The CDR3 DNA follows: TGCAGCGTTACCCCGGACGGATACGAGCAGTACTTC.

Sample share makes this clonotype medium-sized (0.01 to 0.1%). The chain carries TRBV6-6 and TRBJ1-1; a possible D gene is TRBD1 (6 bases). Germline loops: CDR1 MNHNY, CDR2 SVGAGI (reference sequence). Trimming left V 8 bases short and J 3 bases short, with 13 bases between. The CDR3 spans 13 residues. CDR3 sequence (DNA): TGTGCCAGCGGGACAAACAGGGACACTGAAGCTTTCTTT. Translating gives CASGTNRDTEAFF.

Only a few counts were recorded for this clonotype. The rearrangement links TRBV20-1 to TRBJ1-2, with 10 bases lining up with TRBD1. With 6 bases clipped from V and 4 bases from J, the junction kept 11 bases outside the gene matches. Germline V gene data show CDR1 as DFQATT and CDR2 as SNEGSKA (reference sequence). The CDR3 is made up of 15 amino acids. The CDR3 loop is CSAQRGTGEIYGYTF. For the CDR3, the DNA is TGCAGTGCCCAGAGGGGGACAGGGGAAATCTATGGCTACACCTTC.

Ten or more counts support this clonotype. V and J are TRBV5-1 and TRBJ2-2; 7 positions match TRBD2. This CDR3 region has 16 residues. Germline V gene lookup returns CDR1 SGHRS and CDR2 YFSETQ. Germline trimming cut 2 bases from V and 1 base from J; bases unmatched to any gene: 5. Here the CDR3 reads CASSLRASGNTGELFF. In DNA, the CDR3 is TGCGCCAGCAGCTTAAGGGCTAGCGGGAACACCGGGGAGCTGTTTTTT.

A few counts support this clonotype. The V gene is TRBV29-1, the J gene TRBJ2-7; unclear D gene. CDR3 length equals 11 residues. CDR1 SQVTM and CDR2 ANQGSEA come from the germline V gene. Deletions cut 4 bases from V and 4 bases from J, with 8 bases between. The CDR3 region is CSVGWDYEQYF. DNA of the CDR3: TGCAGCGTTGGCTGGGATTACGAGCAGTACTTC.

This clonotype turned up a few times. V is TRBV4-1 and J is TRBJ2-3, with D possibly being TRBD1 or TRBD2 (7 bases each). CDR1 is MGHRA and CDR2 is YSYEKL in the germline V gene. This CDR3 region has 15 residues. The ends were cut back, 4 bases at V and 2 bases at J, with 13 bases in the middle. The CDR3: CASSRTGDYTDTQYF. The CDR3 DNA reads TGCGCCAGCAGCCGAACAGGGGACTACACAGATACGCAGTATTTT.

This clonotype was observed at least ten times. The V call is TRBV6-5, the J call TRBJ1-1; D not resolved. The CDR3 has 15 amino acids. The germline CDR1 and CDR2 sequences are MNHEY and SVGAGI. Trimming cost V 0 bases and J 10 bases, with 18 bases left between them. CDR3 region: CASSYSDKHINGAFF. CDR3 sequence (DNA): TGTGCCAGCAGTTACTCAGACAAACACATCAACGGAGCTTTCTTT.

There are many counts of this clonotype. The chain carries TRBV18 and TRBJ2-7; TRBD1 might be the D (6 bases). From germline, CDR1 is KGHSH and CDR2 LQKENI. V was clipped by 6 bases and J by 7 bases, with 19 bases between them. The CDR3 is 14 amino acids. This CDR3 reads CASSQGTPVEEQYF. The CDR3 bases are TGTGCCAGCTCCCAAGGGACACCAGTGGAAGAGCAGTACTTC.

The J gene is TRBJ1-2, the V gene TRBV20-1; 7 bases match TRBD1. The CDR3 has 13 amino acids. Germline values: CDR1 DFQATT, CDR2 SNEGSKA (reference sequence). V dropped 6 bases and J dropped 5; count of bases not matched to a gene: 9. The CDR3 nucleotides read TGCAGTGCGGGACAGCCCCACGTGTATGGCTACACCTTC. Residues: CSAGQPHVYGYTF.

This clonotype came up a few times. The CDR3 protein is CASSQEKGYNEQFF. CDR3 in DNA: TGCGCCAGCAGCCAAGAAAAGGGGTACAATGAGCAGTTCTTC. This chain links TRBV4-1 with TRBJ2-1; D may be TRBD1 (5 bases). CDR1 MGHRA and CDR2 YSYEKL come from the germline V gene. V was trimmed by 0 bases and J by 4 bases, leaving 7 bases between them. This CDR3 has 14 amino acids.

There are a few counts of this clonotype. CDR3 sequence: CASSPYRGTEAFF. The CDR3 nucleotides are TGTGCCAGCAGCCCATATCGCGGGACTGAAGCTTTCTTT. The chain joins TRBV7-9 to TRBJ1-1; D is ambiguous. V was pared by 5 bases and J by 5 bases, with 12 bases between. Germline V CDR1 and CDR2: SEHNR, FQNEAQ (reference sequence). This CDR3 comprises 13 residues.

The chain has TRBV14 and TRBJ2-5; D gene uncertain. V was cut by 1 base and J by 2 bases, with 5 bases left in between. There are 13 residues in the CDR3. Germline assignment: CDR1 SGHDN and CDR2 FVKESK. CDR3 loop: CASSQGLQETQYF. As DNA, the CDR3 is TGTGCCAGCAGCCAAGGATTGCAAGAGACCCAGTACTTC.

This clonotype was observed a few times. The chain combines TRBV10-2 with TRBJ2-7; possible D gene TRBD1, 5 bases. The germline V gene encodes CDR1 WSHSY and CDR2 SAAADI. This CDR3 has 12 amino acids. Trimming took off 6 bases at V and 4 bases at J, with 10 bases between the two ends. The DNA for the CDR3 is TGCGCCAGCAGAGAGACAGATTACGAGCAGTACTTC. Its protein is CASRETDYEQYF.

In its sample, this clonotype was seen many times. V gene TRBV30 combines with J gene TRBJ2-2; D not certain. The V gene lost 0 bases and the J gene lost 0 bases, with 11 bases spanning the gap. The germline V gene has CDR1 GTSNPN and CDR2 SVGIG (reference sequence). The CDR3 sequence is 16 residues long. In nucleotides, the CDR3 is TGTGCCTGGAGTGTGTTTAGGGAAACGAACACCGGGGAGCTGTTTTTT. It encodes CAWSVFRETNTGELFF.

The chain joins TRBV4-2 to TRBJ1-2; no firm D call. The CDR3 is 11 amino acids. The germline V gene has CDR1 LGHNA and CDR2 YNFKEQ. V was pared by 0 bases and J by 6 bases, with 2 bases between. The CDR3 reads CASSQDDGYTF. The CDR3, as DNA: TGTGCCAGCAGCCAAGATGATGGCTACACCTTC.

J is TRBJ1-2 and V is TRBV6-2 or TRBV6-3; no definite D call. The CDR3 sequence is 15 residues long. V was trimmed by 5 bases and J by 2 bases, leaving 15 bases between them. CDR1 is MNHEY, CDR2 SVGEGT, per germline. CDR3 region: CASSDPSGYNYGYTF. The CDR3 coding sequence is TGTGCCAGCAGTGACCCGTCCGGATACAACTATGGCTACACCTTC.

This chain links TRBV5-4 with TRBJ2-2; D perhaps matches TRBD2 (5 bases). The CDR3 sequence is 14 residues long. Deletions cut 4 bases from V and 4 bases from J, with 11 bases between. In germline, CDR1 is SGHNT, CDR2 YYREEE (reference sequence). CDR3 DNA sequence: TGTGCCAGCAGCGAACGGGAAGCCACCGGGGAGCTGTTTTTT. Protein sequence: CASSEREATGELFF.

This clonotype was found a few times. The gene calls are TRBV7-3 and TRBJ1-5; D is undetermined. The germline V gene encodes CDR1 SGHTA and CDR2 FQGTGA. The CDR3 spans 13 residues. V was clipped by 1 base and J by 5 bases, with 6 bases between them. This CDR3 is CASSLMPDQPQHF. The CDR3 nucleotides read TGTGCCAGCAGCTTAATGCCTGATCAGCCCCAGCATTTT.